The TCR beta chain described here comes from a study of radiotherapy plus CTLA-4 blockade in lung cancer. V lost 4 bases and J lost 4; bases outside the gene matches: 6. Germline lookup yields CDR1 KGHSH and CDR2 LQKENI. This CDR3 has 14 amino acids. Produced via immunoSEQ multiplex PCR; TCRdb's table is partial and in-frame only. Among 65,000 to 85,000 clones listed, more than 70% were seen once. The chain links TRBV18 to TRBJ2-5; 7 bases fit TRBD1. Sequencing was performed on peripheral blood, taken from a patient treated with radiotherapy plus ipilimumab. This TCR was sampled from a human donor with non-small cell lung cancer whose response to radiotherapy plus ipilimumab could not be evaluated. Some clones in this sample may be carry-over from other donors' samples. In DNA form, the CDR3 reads TGTGCCAGCTCACGTAATACAGGGGTAGAGACCCAGTACTTC. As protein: CASSRNTGVETQYF.